The following is a T cell receptor (beta chain) sequence with its context. The antigen remains undetermined. This sample is part of a study of identical twins. Study-level points and caveats: High-abundance cord blood beta clonotypes had fewer insertions; memory repertoires showed none. Zero-insertion analyses might be partly confounded by invariant T cells like MAIT and iNKT. Alpha sequences that were out-of-frame and twin-shared showed an excess of low generation probability.

Trimming at V came to 6 bases and at J to 3 bases, leaving 8 bases not matched to a gene. The CDR3 has 16 residues. Germline loops: CDR1 DFQATT, CDR2 SNEGSKA (reference sequence). Unique molecular identifiers were present on the cDNA, which also gained a universal primer site by template switching. Each CDR3 protein gets one entry after TCRdb re-called the 5' RACE reads with MiXCR. The sample has under 250,000 distinct CDR3 sequences, approximately 11% seen once; the top ten hold roughly 4.2%. These data also formed part of another study, on yellow fever vaccine responses in identical twins.

The sample consisted of memory (CD45RO+) T cells sorted from blood. The V and J genes are TRBV20-1 and TRBJ2-6; 10 bases fit TRBD1. The sequence was obtained from a young woman in good health. CDR3 in amino acids: CSAEGTGEYGANVLTF. The CDR3 DNA sequence: TGCAGTGCAGAGGGGACAGGGGAGTATGGGGCCAACGTCCTGACTTTC.